Listed here are 24 T cell receptor beta chains from one sample, sequenced in a study of cytomegalovirus exposure and HLA in healthy donors. The PCR employed 60 Vbeta primers together with 13 Jbeta primers. The table came from immunoSEQ multiplex PCR; TCRdb's copy has only in-frame clones and leaves some out. The data show some 170,000 clones, over 70% seen once. Sequencing used PBMCs. The receptors derive from a woman in her thirties in good health and CMV-seronegative.

The chain is built from TRBV6-6 and TRBJ2-2, with a weak D call TRBD1 (6 bases). The CDR3 runs 13 residues. V lost 11 bases, J lost 1 base, and 11 bases lay in between. CDR1 MNHNY and CDR2 SVGAGI come from the germline V gene (reference sequence). As DNA, the CDR3 is TGTGCCGGCCGGGACAAGAACACCGGGGAGCTGTTTTTT. It specifies CAGRDKNTGELFF.

The chain is built from TRBV29-1 and TRBJ1-5; weak D call: TRBD1 (5 bases). The CDR3 is made up of 13 amino acids. The V gene's germline CDR1 is SQVTM and CDR2 ANQGSEA. V lost 3 bases and J lost 3, with 9 bases in between. In DNA form, the CDR3 reads TGCAGCGTTGAGGAACAGGACAATCAGCCCCAGCATTTT. Encoded protein: CSVEEQDNQPQHF.

This clone was counted between two and nine times. This chain uses TRBV27 with TRBJ2-1; D gene unclear. The CDR3 has 14 residues. Germline CDR1 is MNHEY and CDR2 is SMNVEV (reference sequence). V lost 6 bases to trimming and J lost 0 bases, with 9 bases between them. CDR3 sequence reads: CASRSISSYNEQFF. In nucleotides, the CDR3 is TGTGCCAGCAGATCGATTAGCTCCTACAATGAGCAGTTCTTC.

This clone appeared a few times. The rearrangement links TRBV6-1 to TRBJ1-4; 7 nucleotides line up with TRBD1. This CDR3 comprises 15 residues. Per germline, CDR1 MNHNS and CDR2 SASEGT. J was trimmed by 4 bases and V by 7 bases; bases with no gene match: 9. This chain's CDR3 is CASTGKTGNNEKLFF. Written as DNA, the CDR3 is TGTGCCAGCACAGGCAAGACAGGGAATAATGAAAAACTGTTTTTT.

Points on this clone: The same CDR3 also results from other DNA sequences found in this sample. The rearrangement links TRBV27 to TRBJ2-7; TRBD2 matches 9 bases. The germline V gene encodes CDR1 MNHEY and CDR2 SMNVEV (reference sequence). This CDR3 spans 14 amino acids. V was pared by 4 bases and J by 4 bases, with 5 bases of the junction left unmatched. The CDR3: CASSWDSGSYEQYF. In DNA, the CDR3 is TGTGCCAGCAGTTGGGATAGCGGGAGTTACGAGCAGTACTTC.

The rearrangement links TRBV27 to TRBJ2-1; TRBD1 agrees at 8 bases. The CDR3 totals 16 residues. Germline CDR1 is MNHEY and CDR2 is SMNVEV (reference sequence). J was trimmed by 6 bases and V by 5 bases; bases with no gene match: 12. The CDR3 reads CASSLGARQGTNEQFF. Written as DNA, the CDR3 is TGTGCCAGCAGTCTCGGGGCTAGACAGGGGACCAATGAGCAGTTCTTC.

The chain links TRBV5-1 to TRBJ2-2, with 16 bases lining up with TRBD2. The length of the CDR3 is 17 residues. The trim removed 3 bases at V and 3 bases at J, leaving 2 bases unmatched. Germline CDR1 and CDR2: SGHRS and YFSETQ. CDR3 region: CASSSGTSGGDTGELFF. The CDR3 region has the DNA TGCGCCAGCAGCTCCGGGACTAGCGGGGGGGACACCGGGGAGCTGTTTTTT.

The V and J genes are TRBV5-4 and TRBJ2-3; 13 nucleotides agree with TRBD2. Trimming cost V 4 bases and J 2 bases; bases outside gene matches: 4. The CDR3 is 16 residues long. Germline CDR1 reads SGHNT; CDR2 reads YYREEE (reference sequence). CDR3 in amino acids: CASSRGLAGNTDTQYF. In DNA form, the CDR3 reads TGTGCCAGCAGCAGGGGACTAGCGGGGAACACAGATACGCAGTATTTT.

The V call is TRBV7-3, the J call TRBJ2-7, with TRBD1 matching 8 bases. The CDR3 runs to 15 residues. J was trimmed by 3 bases and V by 5 bases; bases with no gene match: 9. The germline V gene has CDR1 SGHTA and CDR2 FQGTGA. DNA of the CDR3: TGTGCCAGCAGCATATCAGGGGGCGCGTACTACGAGCAGTACTTC. Residues: CASSISGGAYYEQYF.

The rearrangement links TRBV2 to TRBJ2-1; 11 nucleotides match TRBD2. Germline CDR1 reads SNHLY; CDR2 reads FYNNEI. This CDR3 spans 16 amino acids. Germline trimming cut 4 bases from V and 9 bases from J; bases unmatched to any gene: 11. In nucleotides, the CDR3 is TGTGCCAGCAGTGTGCTAGCGGGGGGAGTATACGCTGAGCAGTTCTTC. Translation: CASSVLAGGVYAEQFF. The full variable domain, its missing parts supplied by reference TRBV2 and TRBJ2-1, is EPEVTQTPSHQVTQMGQEVILRCVPISNHLYFYWYRQILGQKVEFLVSFYNNEISEKSEIFDDQFSVERPDGSNFTLKIRSTKLEDSAMYFCASSVLAGGVYAEQFFGPGTRLTVL.

The chain combines TRBV28 with TRBJ2-4, with 9 nucleotides matching TRBD2. Germline CDR1 reads MDHEN; CDR2 reads SYDVKM. V dropped 5 bases and J dropped 6; count of bases not matched to a gene: 8. There are 15 residues in the CDR3. The CDR3 bases are TGTGCCAGCAGTCGTAGCGGGGGACCCAGAAACATTCAGTACTTC. This sequence encodes CASSRSGGPRNIQYF.

The J gene is TRBJ1-3, the V gene TRBV5-5, with 8 bases lining up with TRBD1. Germline CDR1 SGHKS, CDR2 YYEKEE (reference sequence). J was trimmed by 3 bases and V by 4 bases; bases with no gene match: 6. This CDR3 is built from 15 residues. Written as DNA, the CDR3 is TGTGCCAGCAGCCTGGACAGGGCGAGTGGAAACACCATATATTTT. Translated: CASSLDRASGNTIYF.

The genes are TRBV28 and TRBJ2-7; 12 nucleotides match TRBD2. The J segment lost 6 bases and the V segment lost 4 bases, leaving 4 bases of the junction unmatched. Germline assignment: CDR1 MDHEN and CDR2 SYDVKM. CDR3 size: 14 residues. This CDR3 is CASSSGGLAGEQYF. CDR3 DNA sequence: TGTGCCAGCAGTTCGGGGGGACTAGCGGGCGAGCAGTACTTC.

The chain combines TRBV7-2 with TRBJ2-7, with D possibly TRBD1 on 5 matching bases. Germline values: CDR1 SGHTA, CDR2 FQGNSA. With 0 bases removed from V and 3 bases from J, the gap between germline ends came to 9 bases. The length of the CDR3 is 14 residues. The CDR3 DNA is TGTGCCAGCAGCTTAGCCAGGGAAAGCTACGAGCAGTACTTC. Its protein product is CASSLARESYEQYF.

V and J are TRBV5-4 and TRBJ2-7; 8 nucleotides agree with TRBD1. V was pared by 4 bases and J by 0 bases, with 9 bases of the junction left unmatched. The length of the CDR3 is 16 residues. Germline V gene lookup returns CDR1 SGHNT and CDR2 YYREEE (reference sequence). The CDR3 DNA follows: TGTGCCAGCAGCCCCCAGGGACAGGTGAGCTCCTACGAGCAGTACTTC. Its translation: CASSPQGQVSSYEQYF.

The chain recombines TRBV5-6 with TRBJ2-2; 7 positions agree with TRBD1. The CDR3 consists of 16 residues. Trimming at V came to 2 bases and at J to 5 bases, leaving 9 bases not matched to a gene. Germline values: CDR1 SGHDT, CDR2 YYEEEE. The CDR3 sequence: CASSLGQATGTGELFF. CDR3 DNA: TGTGCCAGCAGCTTAGGACAGGCAACAGGGACCGGGGAGCTGTTTTTT. Full variable domain (remainder filled in from reference TRBV5-6 and TRBJ2-2): DAGVTQSPTHLIKTRGQQVTLRCSPKSGHDTVSWYQQALGQGPQFIFQYYEEEERQRGNFPDRFSGHQFPNYSSELNVNALLLGDSALYLCASSLGQATGTGELFFGEGSRLTVL.

The rearrangement uses TRBV6-5 and TRBJ1-6, with TRBD1 matching 9 bases. CDR3 length: 14 residues. V lost 4 bases and J lost 8; bases outside the gene matches: 3. Germline V gene sequence: CDR1 MNHEY, CDR2 SVGAGI. CDR3 in amino acids: CASSCGDRDSPLHF. The CDR3, as DNA: TGTGCCAGCAGTTGCGGGGACAGGGATTCACCCCTCCACTTT.

The V gene is TRBV19, the J gene TRBJ2-7; D is perhaps TRBD1 (5 bases). CDR3 length: 14 amino acids. The germline V gene has CDR1 LNHDA and CDR2 SQIVND (reference sequence). V lost 1 base, J lost 7 bases, and 14 bases lay in between. The CDR3 DNA sequence: TGTGCCAGTAGTATAGGTCCCAGGGCTGGAGAGCAGTACTTC. This translates into CASSIGPRAGEQYF.

For this clone: Mismatch with germline at one junction end may stem from a read error. The chain recombines TRBV28 with TRBJ2-5, with 9 bases fitting TRBD2. The length of the CDR3 is 16 residues. In germline, CDR1 is MDHEN, CDR2 SYDVKM. The DNA of the CDR3 is TGTGCCAGCAGTTTACTTGGGACTAGCTCCGTGGAGATCCAGTACTTC. Translating gives CASSLLGTSSVEIQYF.

The CDR3 loop is CASSQGTSGGETQYF. The CDR3 nucleotides are TGCGCCAGCAGCCAGGGGACTAGCGGGGGGGAGACCCAGTACTTC. This chain uses TRBV4-1 with TRBJ2-5; 15 bases are shared with TRBD2. Germline trimming cut 3 bases from V and 5 bases from J; bases unmatched to any gene: 1. Germline assignment: CDR1 MGHRA and CDR2 YSYEKL. The CDR3 is 15 amino acids.

As regards this clone: Other DNA sequences in this sample translate to the same CDR3. V and J are TRBV7-2 and TRBJ1-1; a weak D match, TRBD1 (5 bases). Germline CDR1 reads SGHTA; CDR2 reads FQGNSA. CDR3 size: 14 residues. The V end was cut by 4 bases, the J end by 3 bases, with 12 bases between. CDR3 sequence: CASSSTGGDTEAFF. CDR3 nucleotides: TGTGCCAGCAGCTCGACCGGAGGGGACACTGAAGCTTTCTTT.

V usage is TRBV5-1 and J usage is TRBJ2-3; 10 positions agree with TRBD1. Germline V CDR1 and CDR2: SGHRS, YFSETQ. The CDR3 length is 16 residues. Trimming took 0 bases from V and 5 from J; bases not matched to a gene: 6. The CDR3 sequence: CASSLDRDRGRDTQYF. Here the CDR3 DNA reads TGCGCCAGCAGCTTGGACCGGGACAGGGGAAGAGATACGCAGTATTTT.

This chain links TRBV5-8 with TRBJ2-3; a weak D match, TRBD1 (6 bases). There are 13 residues in the CDR3. Trimming removed 3 bases at V and 7 bases at J, with 12 bases between. Looked up from germline, CDR1 is SGHTS and CDR2 is YDEGEE. The CDR3 is CASSYNRENTQYF. Written as DNA, the CDR3 is TGTGCCAGCAGCTATAACAGGGAGAATACGCAGTATTTT.

The chain employs TRBV28 and TRBJ2-7; 11 nucleotides align to TRBD2. Trimming removed 5 bases from V and 0 bases from J; junction bases left unmatched: 6. This CDR3 region has 16 residues. The germline V gene encodes CDR1 MDHEN and CDR2 SYDVKM. CDR3 protein: CASSKLGLAASYEQYF. The CDR3, as DNA: TGTGCCAGCAGTAAACTGGGACTAGCGGCCTCCTACGAGCAGTACTTC. Based on the CDR3 plus reference TRBV28 and TRBJ2-7, the full variable domain is DVKVTQSSRYLVKRTGEKVFLECVQDMDHENMFWYRQDPGLGLRLIYFSYDVKMKEKGDIPEGYSVSREKKERFSLILESASTNQTSMYLCASSKLGLAASYEQYFGPGTRLTVT.